The clone carrying this T cell receptor (beta chain) was seen just once. This CDR3 has 13 amino acids. V lost 5 bases, J lost 3 bases, and 11 bases lay in between. CDR1 KGHSH and CDR2 LQKENI come from the germline V gene. These data originate in a study of shared clonotypes between healthy human individuals. The table came from immunoSEQ multiplex PCR; TCRdb's copy has only in-frame clones and leaves some out. This sample yields some 1 million clones, of which about 76% are seen a single time; 1.4% belongs to the top ten. The sample taken for sequencing was memory CD4+ T cells sorted from blood. Subset of the sample: CD45RA-negative fraction. The clonotype originates from a young man in good health. V and J are TRBV18 and TRBJ2-7; D not certain. CDR3: CASSTGSGYEQYF. Written as DNA, the CDR3 is TGTGCCAGCTCAACTGGATCGGGCTACGAGCAGTACTTC.